These T cell receptor beta chains were read from a single sample in a study of shared clonotypes between healthy human individuals. TCRdb's table, derived via immunoSEQ multiplex PCR, lists solely in-frame clones and lacks some. The sample includes some 980,000 clones, 76% of them seen just once. Sequencing was carried out using memory CD4+ T cells sorted from blood. The receptors derive from a man aged 18-30 years in good health. Each CDR3 is given with its conserved first and last residue.

v_call cdr3_aa
TRBV12-5 CASGDRRREAFF
TRBV11-2 CASSLAGAGGSSYEQYF
TRBV6-1 CASSDGDRGNNQPQHF
TRBV30 CAWSLPAWGPNTDTQYF
TRBV6-5 CASIKPGTSGNEQFF
TRBV6-1 CASSETDRGSYGYTF
TRBV2 CAAGQGAIIQYF
TRBV28 CASGGTVNTGELFF
TRBV2 CASSAVVGTQYF
TRBV6-6 CASSNRGGGSYNEQFF
TRBV4-1 CASSRAGASTDTQYF
TRBV6-1 CASSVRLAGTGGHEQYF
TRBV4-2 CASSQGERYNEQFF
TRBV28 CASSQAGGRETQYF
TRBV6-5 CASSYEKGRSEQYF
TRBV19 CASSVDSTGFEKLFF
TRBV18 CASSGGTGAISYEQYF
TRBV5-8 CASSQDSSGQETQYF
TRBV2 CASRTGRINYGYTF
TRBV6-1 CASWTGAQETQYF
TRBV11-2 CASSSRQGGGYTF
TRBV19 CASSIRGASTGELFF
TRBV6-6 CASSLITGLNTEAFF
TRBV4-1 CASSQEVGELFF
TRBV7-2 CASSPGDRHTDTQYF
TRBV9 CASSKQGAQTEAFF
TRBV28 CASSQGQAGNQPQHF
TRBV18 CASSPAGSGSQPQHF
TRBV5-1 CASSSGVRFGEQYF
TRBV14 CASSPHLPQSTGELFF
TRBV6-5 CASSLTGIMSYEQYF
TRBV11-2 CASSPGGQGPYEQYF
TRBV7-2 CASSLNSGVTYGYTF
TRBV5-4 CASSEDINQPQHF
TRBV6-1 CASIPATYSYEQYF
TRBV15 CATSRDRDPSYEQYF
TRBV9 CASATSGSSYEQYF
TRBV5-1 CASSSASGAGTQYF
TRBV4-3 CASSQEYGTGYWPQHF